This is a list of T cell receptor beta chains from one sample in a study of cytomegalovirus exposure and HLA in healthy donors. Generated by immunoSEQ multiplex PCR, the TCRdb table keeps only in-frame clones and is missing some. Of roughly 100,000 clones listed, less than 85% were seen once; the top ten hold about 2.5%. Material: PBMCs. The receptor set was obtained from a man between 35 and 55 years old in good health and CMV-seronegative. Both conserved end residues are part of each CDR3. The order of the fields is V gene, clone size, J gene, D gene, CDR3 protein, CDR3 DNA. D genes are given only for firm matches. The size field is filled for only some rows; it gives once, few, many or a size class.

>TRBV9|NA|TRBJ2-3|TRBD2
CASSPSGGFTDTQYF
TGTGCCAGCAGCCCCAGCGGGGGATTTACAGATACGCAGTATTTT
>TRBV6-5|NA|TRBJ1-6|TRBD1
CATKRQGNSPLHF
TGTGCCACCAAGAGACAGGGGAATTCACCCCTCCACTTT
>TRBV11-1|few|TRBJ1-2|TRBD1
CASSLVRGQGVSGYTF
TGTGCCAGCAGCTTAGTCCGCGGACAGGGAGTTAGTGGCTACACCTTC
>TRBV7-2|NA|TRBJ1-1|NA
CASGRRGTEAFF
TGTGCCAGCGGTCGGAGGGGCACTGAAGCTTTCTTT
>TRBV29-1|NA|TRBJ1-5|TRBD1
CSVEQGAGQPQHF
TGCAGCGTTGAACAGGGGGCGGGTCAGCCCCAGCATTTT
>TRBV5-1|NA|TRBJ1-6|TRBD1
CASSHAGGTNNSPLHF
TGCGCCAGCAGCCATGCAGGGGGCACCAATAATTCACCCCTCCACTTT
>TRBV27|NA|TRBJ1-2|NA
CASSLSWGTRHYGYTF
TGTGCCAGCAGTTTATCGTGGGGGACTCGTCACTATGGCTACACCTTC
>TRBV29-1|few|TRBJ1-2|TRBD1
CSVEETGGNGYTF
TGCAGCGTTGAAGAGACAGGGGGCAATGGCTACACCTTC
>TRBV5-1|NA|TRBJ2-1|NA
CASSSPAGRYNEQFF
TGCGCCAGCAGCTCCCCGGCGGGGCGCTACAATGAGCAGTTCTTC
>TRBV16|NA|TRBJ1-2|TRBD1
CASSLNLGTGQFGSYGYTF
TGTGCCAGCAGTCTCAATTTGGGGACAGGCCAGTTCGGGAGCTATGGCTACACCTTC
>TRBV29-1|NA|TRBJ1-3|TRBD1
CSVVPYGDSSGNTIYF
TGCAGCGTTGTACCCTACGGGGACAGCTCTGGAAACACCATATATTTT
>TRBV7-2|once|TRBJ1-2|NA
CASSSRVGSYSGGYTF
TGTGCCAGCAGCTCAAGGGTCGGGAGTTACTCCGGCGGCTACACCTTC
>TRBV7-2|once|TRBJ2-3|TRBD2
CASSSGGGTDTQYF
TGTGCCAGCAGCTCTGGGGGGGGCACAGATACGCAGTATTTT
>TRBV4-2|NA|TRBJ1-2|NA
CASSQDLSEVYGYTF
TGTGCCAGCAGCCAAGATCTCTCAGAAGTCTATGGCTACACCTTC
>TRBV9|NA|TRBJ2-7|TRBD1
CASSVGTGDSYEQYF
TGTGCCAGCAGCGTCGGGACAGGGGATTCCTACGAGCAGTACTTC
>TRBV6-5|NA|TRBJ1-1|NA
CASRGSPVNTEAFF
TGTGCCAGCAGGGGCTCACCGGTGAACACTGAAGCTTTCTTT
>TRBV19|NA|TRBJ1-5|NA
CASTPTGFNQPQHF
TGTGCCAGTACCCCAACAGGATTCAATCAGCCCCAGCATTTT
>TRBV5-6|once|TRBJ2-6|TRBD2
CASSAAGTSGAGANVLTF
TGTGCCAGCAGCGCGGCGGGTACTAGCGGGGCTGGGGCCAACGTCCTGACTTTC
>TRBV14|NA|TRBJ1-2|TRBD1
CASSNLGQGRGYTF
TGTGCCAGCAGCAACCTAGGACAGGGTCGTGGCTACACCTTC
>TRBV4-2|NA|TRBJ1-1|TRBD1
CASSQGSGGTEAFF
TGTGCCAGCAGCCAAGGCTCAGGGGGCACTGAAGCTTTCTTT
>TRBV4-3|NA|TRBJ2-7|TRBD2
CASSLGRTSGEQYF
TGCGCCAGCAGCCTCGGCCGGACTAGCGGTGAGCAGTACTTC
>TRBV7-8|NA|TRBJ2-7|NA
CASSLELAYEQYF
TGTGCCAGCAGCTTAGAGCTAGCGTACGAGCAGTACTTC
>TRBV15|NA|TRBJ1-1|TRBD1
CATSSGTGHTEAFF
TGTGCCACCAGCAGTGGGACAGGCCACACTGAAGCTTTCTTT
>TRBV19|few|TRBJ1-2|NA
CASSLDGIYGYTF
TGTGCCAGTAGTCTCGACGGGATCTATGGCTACACCTTC
>TRBV19|NA|TRBJ1-5|TRBD1
CASSIWGDRGPDGNQPQHF
TGTGCCAGTAGTATTTGGGGAGACAGGGGGCCTGATGGCAATCAGCCCCAGCATTTT
>TRBV5-1|NA|TRBJ2-5|TRBD2
CASKPGGSEETQYF
TGCGCCAGCAAGCCGGGGGGGTCAGAAGAGACCCAGTACTTC
>TRBV6-5|few|TRBJ1-1|TRBD1
CASSYYRGSTEAFF
TGTGCCAGCAGTTATTACAGGGGGAGTACTGAAGCTTTCTTT
>TRBV15|NA|TRBJ2-7|NA
CATSRDRWGQGEQYF
TGTGCCACCAGCAGAGATCGATGGGGGCAAGGCGAGCAGTACTTC
>TRBV19|NA|TRBJ2-7|NA
CASSPNGLAHGIKSSYEQYF
TGTGCCAGTAGTCCAAATGGACTCGCTCACGGGATAAAGAGCTCCTACGAGCAGTACTTC
>TRBV5-1|NA|TRBJ1-5|TRBD1
CASSQTGNQPQHF
TGCGCCAGCAGTCAGACAGGGAATCAGCCCCAGCATTTT
>TRBV5-1|NA|TRBJ2-2|TRBD2
CASSLSRGGANTGELFF
TGCGCCAGCAGCTTGTCTCGGGGGGGGGCGAACACCGGGGAGCTGTTTTTT
>TRBV15|NA|TRBJ1-2|NA
CATSITRAYYGYTF
TGTGCCACCAGCATCACCAGGGCATACTATGGCTACACCTTC
>TRBV7-2|few|TRBJ2-7|TRBD2
CASSFGASGGYEQYF
TGTGCCAGCAGCTTTGGAGCTAGCGGGGGGTACGAGCAGTACTTC
>TRBV4-3|NA|TRBJ1-1|TRBD1
CASSPRPYIQGGVGEAFF
TGCGCCAGCAGCCCCCGACCGTATATACAGGGGGGAGTGGGTGAAGCTTTCTTT
>TRBV15|NA|TRBJ1-2|TRBD1
CATSRGQGYYGYTF
TGTGCCACCAGCAGAGGACAGGGGTATTATGGCTACACCTTC
>TRBV30|NA|TRBJ2-2|TRBD2
CAWMRGGNTGELFF
TGTGCCTGGATGCGGGGGGGGAACACCGGGGAGCTGTTTTTT
>TRBV5-1|NA|TRBJ2-7|NA
CASSLAVSYEQYF
TGCGCCAGCAGCTTGGCAGTGTCCTACGAGCAGTACTTC
>TRBV7-8|NA|TRBJ1-4|NA
CASSFLAGGEKLFF
TGTGCCAGCAGCTTCCTAGCGGGGGGTGAAAAACTGTTTTTT
>TRBV5-1|NA|TRBJ1-2|NA
CASSLQGPYGYTF
TGCGCCAGCAGCCTCCAGGGGCCCTATGGCTACACCTTC